The 11 T cell receptor beta chains below were found in one sample sequenced in a study of human CD8 memory T cell subsets. UMI-labeled 5' RACE was the method by which TCR beta libraries were made. TCRdb reprocessed the 5' RACE reads, with one entry per CDR3 protein and no DNA. Its listing shows around 4,900 distinct CDR3 sequences. The sequenced sample consisted of CD8+ T cells from PBMCs. These receptors were taken from a human donor in good health.

By frequency, this clonotype is medium-sized. The V gene is TRBV28, the J gene TRBJ2-3; TCRdb calls TRBD1, which cannot be checked without DNA. This CDR3 is 16 amino acids long. Germline loops: CDR1 MDHEN, CDR2 SYDVKM. The CDR3 is CASSPRTGINTDTQYF.

This clonotype registers large (0.1 to 1%) by frequency. The chain combines TRBV15 with TRBJ2-7; without DNA, the TCRdb call of TRBD2 cannot be checked. The V gene's germline CDR1 is LNHNV and CDR2 YYDKDF (reference sequence). CDR3 size: 17 residues. The CDR3 protein is CATSSDTTSGITYEQYF.

This clonotype registers medium-sized by frequency. The chain couples TRBV6-4 to TRBJ2-3; TCRdb's D gene call, TRBD2, goes unchecked for lack of DNA. Germline V gene data show CDR1 as MRHNA and CDR2 as SNTAGT. The CDR3 is made up of 16 amino acids. The CDR3 sequence is CASSDGAGVGGDTQYF.

The chain recombines TRBV4-3 with TRBJ1-4; lacking DNA, the TRBD1 call made by TCRdb goes unchecked. Germline CDR1 and CDR2: LGHNA and YSLEER. CDR3 length equals 14 residues. The CDR3 loop reads CASSQDGDLLQLFF.

Considering frequency, this clonotype is medium-sized. The chain joins TRBV20-1 to TRBJ2-3; TCRdb designates TRBD2, a call that cannot be tested without DNA. Per the germline V gene, CDR1 is DFQATT and CDR2 is SNEGSKA (reference sequence). CDR3 length equals 14 residues. CDR3 sequence reads: CSARGGVEWDTQYF.

The rearrangement uses TRBV6-1 and TRBJ1-6; with no DNA, the TCRdb D assignment of TRBD1 cannot be verified. Germline CDR1 and CDR2: MNHNS and SASEGT. The CDR3 consists of 16 residues. The CDR3 sequence is CASSGDLGDRNSPLHF.

This chain uses TRBV30 with TRBJ2-7; TCRdb's assignment of TRBD1 cannot be checked, as there is no DNA. This CDR3 is 12 amino acids long. Germline V lookup: CDR1 GTSNPN, CDR2 SVGIG (reference sequence). CDR3 region: CAWNFPGGEQYF.

This rearrangement joins TRBV5-1 to TRBJ1-1. This CDR3 is built from 13 residues. Germline loops: CDR1 SGHRS, CDR2 YFSETQ. CDR3 amino acids: CASKEGRNTEAFF.

The chain combines TRBV6-4 with TRBJ1-5. The CDR3 loop spans 15 amino acids. Looked up from germline, CDR1 is MRHNA and CDR2 is SNTAGT. The CDR3 spells CASSETADSNQPQHF.

By frequency, this clonotype is medium-sized (0.01 to 0.1%). This chain links TRBV6-4 with TRBJ2-1; TCRdb's assignment of TRBD2 cannot be checked, as there is no DNA. The CDR3 consists of 15 residues. In germline, CDR1 is MRHNA, CDR2 SNTAGT. This chain's CDR3 is CASSDSSGSINEQFF.

V and J are TRBV6-4 and TRBJ2-1; the TRBD2 assignment by TCRdb is unverifiable without DNA. The CDR3 has 16 amino acids. The germline V gene has CDR1 MRHNA and CDR2 SNTAGT. CDR3 sequence: CASSPTSDPSGNEQFF.